These 30 T cell receptor beta chains were sequenced from one sample in a study of OX40 agonist ivuxolimab in advanced cancers. Here immunoSEQ multiplex PCR was the method, and the copy in TCRdb shows in-frame clones only, minus some. The sample holds around 140,000 clones; just over 90% are singletons and the top ten take more than 0.9%. Source: CD4+ or CD8+ T cells sorted from blood, taken in a trial of the OX40 agonist ivuxolimab. The receptor set was obtained from an adult with an advanced solid tumor such as melanoma, head and neck, liver or kidney cancer.

V and J are TRBV7-8 and TRBJ2-7, with 8 bases lining up with TRBD1. The J segment lost 0 bases and the V segment lost 2 bases, leaving 3 bases of the junction unmatched. The CDR3 has 15 amino acids. The V gene's germline CDR1 is SGHVS and CDR2 FQNEAQ. CDR3 loop: CASSLRTGSSYEQYF. CDR3 nucleotides: TGTGCCAGCAGCTTAAGGACAGGGAGCTCCTACGAGCAGTACTTC.

The chain links TRBV7-2 to TRBJ2-1; D is undetermined. Trimming stripped 1 base from V and 2 bases from J, with 3 bases between. This CDR3 has 13 amino acids. Germline V CDR1 and CDR2: SGHTA, FQGNSA. The CDR3 spells CASSLGTYNEQFF. The CDR3 region has the DNA TGTGCCAGCAGCTTAGGGACCTACAATGAGCAGTTCTTC.

The CDR3 region is CASSNPPQVSEAFF. In DNA form, the CDR3 reads TGTGCCAGCAGCAATCCCCCCCAGGTTTCTGAAGCTTTCTTT. The chain joins TRBV11-2 to TRBJ1-1; no reliable D call. Trimming took 5 bases from V and 6 from J, leaving 16 bases between them. This CDR3 has 14 residues. Germline V gene lookup returns CDR1 SGHAT and CDR2 FQNNGV.

The genes are TRBV5-1 and TRBJ2-1; TRBD2 matches at 13 bases. Germline values: CDR1 SGHRS, CDR2 YFSETQ. The CDR3 totals 17 residues. J lost 2 bases, V lost 4 bases, and 6 bases had no gene match. CDR3 DNA: TGCGCCAGCAGCGCTTCAACTAGCGGGGGGGCCTACAATGAGCAGTTCTTC. Translating it yields CASSASTSGGAYNEQFF.

This chain links TRBV28 with TRBJ1-5, with D uncertain. V lost 0 bases and J lost 2, with 14 bases in between. Germline CDR1 is MDHEN and CDR2 is SYDVKM. The CDR3 is made up of 17 amino acids. The CDR3 DNA sequence: TGTGCCAGCAGTTTATGGGAGGCCCTAAAGGGCAATCAGCCCCAGCATTTT. The encoded protein is CASSLWEALKGNQPQHF.

J is TRBJ2-3 and V is TRBV29-1, with 9 nucleotides matching TRBD1. Per germline, CDR1 SQVTM and CDR2 ANQGSEA. Trimming at V came to 6 bases and at J to 3 bases, leaving 4 bases not matched to a gene. The CDR3 extends over 13 amino acids. Here the CDR3 DNA reads TGCAGCGTAGGGGGACAGGGTACAGATACGCAGTATTTT. Translation gives CSVGGQGTDTQYF.

V is TRBV5-6 and J is TRBJ2-7; perhaps TRBD2 as D (5 bases). The germline V gene encodes CDR1 SGHDT and CDR2 YYEEEE. The CDR3 covers 12 residues. Trimming took off 3 bases at V and 6 bases at J, with 10 bases between the two ends. The CDR3 coding sequence is TGTGCCAGCAGCTCGGGGTCGGGCGAGCAGTACTTC. It is translated as CASSSGSGEQYF.

V is TRBV13 and J is TRBJ1-6; D may be TRBD1 (6 bases). Germline V lookup: CDR1 PRHDT, CDR2 FYEKMQ (reference sequence). The length of the CDR3 is 18 residues. V lost 5 bases and J 9 bases, leaving 26 bases between the germline ends. The CDR3: CASSTSLGARERGSPLHF. In DNA, the CDR3 is TGTGCCAGCAGCACCTCCTTGGGGGCGCGAGAACGGGGTTCACCCCTCCACTTT.

This chain connects TRBV10-3 to TRBJ2-2; D uncertain. Trimming cost V 6 bases and J 3 bases, with 5 bases left between them. CDR1 ENHRY and CDR2 SYGVKD come from the germline V gene. The CDR3 contains 12 residues. Written as DNA, the CDR3 is TGTGCCATCAGCCAATACACCGGGGAGCTGTTTTTT. It codes for CAISQYTGELFF.

This clone was counted only a few times. The J gene is TRBJ2-3, the V gene TRBV11-2; no reliable D call. Trimming took off 5 bases at V and 7 bases at J, with 10 bases between the two ends. This CDR3 comprises 12 residues. Germline V gene lookup returns CDR1 SGHAT and CDR2 FQNNGV. The CDR3: CASSRDGYTQYF. In nucleotides, the CDR3 is TGTGCCAGCAGCCGTGACGGGTATACGCAGTATTTT.

This rearrangement joins TRBV7-9 to TRBJ2-5; 7 positions agree with TRBD2. The DNA end favors TRBJ2-7, so the J call may be wrong. Germline assignment: CDR1 SEHNR and CDR2 FQNEAQ (reference sequence). The CDR3 has 13 residues. The CDR3 loop reads CASSSLGGGEQYF. The CDR3 DNA reads TGTGCCAGCAGCTCCCTGGGGGGGGGCGAGCAGTACTTC.

The chain joins TRBV9 to TRBJ2-1; 7 nucleotides agree with TRBD2. Germline CDR1 SGDLS, CDR2 YYNGEE. The CDR3 totals 14 residues. V dropped 3 bases and J dropped 0; count of bases not matched to a gene: 0. CDR3 loop: CASSGLASYNEQFF. The CDR3 DNA reads TGTGCCAGCAGCGGACTAGCCTCCTACAATGAGCAGTTCTTC.

The chain couples TRBV7-3 to TRBJ2-6; D is undetermined. This CDR3 contains 14 residues. Deletions cut 4 bases from V and 1 base from J, with 5 bases between. The germline V gene has CDR1 SGHTA and CDR2 FQGTGA. The CDR3 reads CASSSMSGANVLTF. The CDR3 coding sequence is TGTGCCAGCAGCTCAATGTCTGGGGCCAACGTCCTGACTTTC.

The rearrangement links TRBV18 to TRBJ1-5, with D uncertain. The CDR3 is made up of 13 amino acids. Germline V gene data show CDR1 as KGHSH and CDR2 as LQKENI. Between the trimmed V and J ends, which lost 1 base and 5 bases, there was a span of 6 bases. The CDR3 nucleotides read TGTGCCAGCTCACCACTCGGTGATCAGCCCCAGCATTTT. Encoded protein: CASSPLGDQPQHF.

V usage is TRBV5-1 and J usage is TRBJ2-7, with 8 bases that match TRBD1. The junction had 14 bases not matched to a gene; V was cut back by 4 bases and J by 5 bases. Per the germline V gene, CDR1 is SGHRS and CDR2 is YFSETQ. This CDR3 has 16 amino acids. Written as DNA, the CDR3 is TGCGCCAGCAGCAGCTCCCCCGGACAGGGTAAGGACGAGCAGTACTTC. It codes for CASSSSPGQGKDEQYF.

The gene calls are TRBV6-4 and TRBJ2-2, with unresolved D. Germline V gene data show CDR1 as MRHNA and CDR2 as SNTAGT. The length of the CDR3 is 14 residues. Deletions cut 5 bases from V and 0 bases from J, with 7 bases between. The DNA for the CDR3 is TGTGCCAGCAGTACGGATGCGAACACCGGGGAGCTGTTTTTT. Amino acids: CASSTDANTGELFF.

This clone was recorded only once. This chain uses TRBV7-9 with TRBJ1-3; a possible D gene is TRBD1 (6 bases). The CDR3 has 17 residues. Trimming pared 5 bases from V and 5 bases from J, leaving 22 bases between. The germline V gene has CDR1 SEHNR and CDR2 FQNEAQ (reference sequence). The CDR3 coding sequence is TGTGCCAGCAGCCCGTTCAGTGGGGGCAGGAATCGAAACACCATATATTTT. Its translation is CASSPFSGGRNRNTIYF. The full variable domain, its missing parts supplied by reference TRBV7-9 and TRBJ1-3, is DTGVSQNPRHKITKRGQNVTFRCDPISEHNRLYWYRQTLGQGPEFLTYFQNEAQLEKSRLLSDRFSAERPKGSFSTLEIQRTEQGDSAMYLCASSPFSGGRNRNTIYFGEGSWLTVV.

The chain uses TRBV11-2 and TRBJ2-6; D remains unclear. Trimming stripped 5 bases from V and 1 base from J, with 9 bases between. In germline, CDR1 is SGHAT, CDR2 FQNNGV. The CDR3 totals 15 residues. This CDR3 is CASSRMASGANVLTF. The DNA of the CDR3 is TGTGCCAGCAGCCGAATGGCGTCTGGGGCCAACGTCCTGACTTTC.

The gene calls are TRBV4-2 and TRBJ2-2, with 8 bases matching TRBD2. After removal of 4 bases from V and 4 bases from J, the junction contained 2 bases not matched to a gene. The CDR3 runs 14 residues. CDR1 is LGHNA and CDR2 is YNFKEQ in the germline V gene. CDR3 protein: CASSLGTSTGELFF. CDR3 coding DNA: TGTGCCAGCAGCCTCGGGACTAGCACCGGGGAGCTGTTTTTT.

The chain uses TRBV7-2 and TRBJ2-2; D unclear. Trimming shortened V by 1 base and J by 7 bases, and 19 bases separated the two germline ends. The CDR3 is made up of 17 amino acids. Germline loops: CDR1 SGHTA, CDR2 FQGNSA. The CDR3 coding sequence is TGTGCCAGCAGCTTAGATATTCGTTGGTTGGGGATCGGGGAGCTGTTTTTT. This sequence encodes CASSLDIRWLGIGELFF.

The gene calls are TRBV7-2 and TRBJ2-1; D might be TRBD2 (5 bases). The V gene lost 1 base and the J gene lost 6 bases, with 10 bases spanning the gap. The CDR3 is 14 amino acids. Per germline, CDR1 SGHTA and CDR2 FQGNSA. The CDR3 loop reads CASSLDRGSNEQFF. The DNA of the CDR3 is TGTGCCAGCAGCTTAGATAGAGGGAGCAATGAGCAGTTCTTC.

The rearrangement links TRBV9 to TRBJ2-7; D gene uncertain. The length of the CDR3 is 14 residues. Germline V gene sequence: CDR1 SGDLS, CDR2 YYNGEE. The V end lost 0 bases, the J end lost 2 bases, and 9 bases lay between the germline ends. CDR3 DNA: TGTGCCAGCAGCGTAGATACACTCACCTACGAGCAGTACTTC. Translated: CASSVDTLTYEQYF. Using reference TRBV9 and TRBJ2-7 for the parts outside the CDR3, the full variable domain is DSGVTQTPKHLITATGQRVTLRCSPRSGDLSVYWYQQSLDQGLQFLIQYYNGEERAKGNILERFSAQQFPDLHSELNLSSLELGDSALYFCASSVDTLTYEQYFGPGTRLTVT.

This clone was observed a handful of times. The rearrangement uses TRBV19 and TRBJ1-2; 11 bases line up with TRBD1. Trimming removed 2 bases from V and 7 bases from J; junction bases left unmatched: 3. This CDR3 contains 14 residues. Germline V gives CDR1 LNHDA, CDR2 SQIVND (reference sequence). CDR3 DNA: TGTGCCAGTAGTATAAGGGGGACAGGGGGTGGCTACACCTTC. This translates into CASSIRGTGGGYTF.

V gene TRBV27 combines with J gene TRBJ1-1; D is ambiguous. V was trimmed by 3 bases and J by 1 base, leaving 9 bases between them. The germline CDR1 and CDR2 sequences are MNHEY and SMNVEV (reference sequence). CDR3 size: 14 residues. CDR3 amino acids: CASSFSAPNTEAFF. CDR3 in DNA: TGTGCCAGCAGTTTTTCGGCCCCGAACACTGAAGCTTTCTTT.

The chain joins TRBV5-1 to TRBJ1-2; D possibly corresponds to TRBD1 (5 bases). V was shortened by 0 bases and J by 9 bases, with 9 bases between the two germline ends. The CDR3 is 12 residues long. The germline CDR1 and CDR2 sequences are SGHRS and YFSETQ. The CDR3 spells CASSLGGRSYTF. The CDR3 region has the DNA TGCGCCAGCAGCTTGGGGGGCAGAAGCTACACCTTC.

The chain couples TRBV6-6 to TRBJ2-3; D remains ambiguous. This CDR3 contains 12 residues. Trimming removed 0 bases from V and 8 bases from J, with 6 bases in between. Germline values: CDR1 MNHNY, CDR2 SVGAGI (reference sequence). As DNA, the CDR3 is TGTGCCAGCAGTTACTCGCAGGTTACGCAGTATTTT. Translated: CASSYSQVTQYF.

The chain is built from TRBV5-4 and TRBJ2-2, with D tentatively TRBD1 or TRBD2 (5 bases each). The CDR3 extends over 16 amino acids. V was trimmed by 3 bases and J by 4 bases, leaving 16 bases between them. Looked up from germline, CDR1 is SGHNT and CDR2 is YYREEE (reference sequence). In DNA, the CDR3 is TGTGCCAGCAGCTCCCGAGTAGGGGCGGGCACCGGGGAGCTGTTTTTT. Protein: CASSSRVGAGTGELFF.

This clone was detected only once. J is TRBJ2-7 and V is TRBV10-3; D not resolved. Germline V CDR1 and CDR2: ENHRY, SYGVKD. The CDR3 runs 14 residues. The V end lost 1 base, the J end lost 2 bases, and 9 bases lay between the germline ends. CDR3 nucleotides: TGTGCCATCAGTGAGTGGCGGAGAACCTACGAGCAGTACTTC. Translating gives CAISEWRRTYEQYF.

CDR3 nucleotide sequence: TGCGCCAGCAGCCAAGTTCCCCAAGGAACCTACGAGCAGTACTTC. Residues: CASSQVPQGTYEQYF. V gene TRBV4-1 combines with J gene TRBJ2-7; no reliable D call. The CDR3 length is 15 residues. Trimming stripped 1 base from V and 2 bases from J, with 12 bases between. Germline CDR1 and CDR2: MGHRA and YSYEKL.

This clone appeared once. This sequence joins TRBV28 and TRBJ2-3; 7 nucleotides agree with TRBD2. The CDR3 length is 15 residues. In germline, CDR1 is MDHEN, CDR2 SYDVKM. The V segment lost 2 bases and the J segment 2 bases; nucleotides outside the gene matches: 4. CDR3 residues: CASSLVLAFTDTQYF. The DNA of the CDR3 is TGTGCCAGCAGTTTAGTACTAGCGTTCACAGATACGCAGTATTTT.